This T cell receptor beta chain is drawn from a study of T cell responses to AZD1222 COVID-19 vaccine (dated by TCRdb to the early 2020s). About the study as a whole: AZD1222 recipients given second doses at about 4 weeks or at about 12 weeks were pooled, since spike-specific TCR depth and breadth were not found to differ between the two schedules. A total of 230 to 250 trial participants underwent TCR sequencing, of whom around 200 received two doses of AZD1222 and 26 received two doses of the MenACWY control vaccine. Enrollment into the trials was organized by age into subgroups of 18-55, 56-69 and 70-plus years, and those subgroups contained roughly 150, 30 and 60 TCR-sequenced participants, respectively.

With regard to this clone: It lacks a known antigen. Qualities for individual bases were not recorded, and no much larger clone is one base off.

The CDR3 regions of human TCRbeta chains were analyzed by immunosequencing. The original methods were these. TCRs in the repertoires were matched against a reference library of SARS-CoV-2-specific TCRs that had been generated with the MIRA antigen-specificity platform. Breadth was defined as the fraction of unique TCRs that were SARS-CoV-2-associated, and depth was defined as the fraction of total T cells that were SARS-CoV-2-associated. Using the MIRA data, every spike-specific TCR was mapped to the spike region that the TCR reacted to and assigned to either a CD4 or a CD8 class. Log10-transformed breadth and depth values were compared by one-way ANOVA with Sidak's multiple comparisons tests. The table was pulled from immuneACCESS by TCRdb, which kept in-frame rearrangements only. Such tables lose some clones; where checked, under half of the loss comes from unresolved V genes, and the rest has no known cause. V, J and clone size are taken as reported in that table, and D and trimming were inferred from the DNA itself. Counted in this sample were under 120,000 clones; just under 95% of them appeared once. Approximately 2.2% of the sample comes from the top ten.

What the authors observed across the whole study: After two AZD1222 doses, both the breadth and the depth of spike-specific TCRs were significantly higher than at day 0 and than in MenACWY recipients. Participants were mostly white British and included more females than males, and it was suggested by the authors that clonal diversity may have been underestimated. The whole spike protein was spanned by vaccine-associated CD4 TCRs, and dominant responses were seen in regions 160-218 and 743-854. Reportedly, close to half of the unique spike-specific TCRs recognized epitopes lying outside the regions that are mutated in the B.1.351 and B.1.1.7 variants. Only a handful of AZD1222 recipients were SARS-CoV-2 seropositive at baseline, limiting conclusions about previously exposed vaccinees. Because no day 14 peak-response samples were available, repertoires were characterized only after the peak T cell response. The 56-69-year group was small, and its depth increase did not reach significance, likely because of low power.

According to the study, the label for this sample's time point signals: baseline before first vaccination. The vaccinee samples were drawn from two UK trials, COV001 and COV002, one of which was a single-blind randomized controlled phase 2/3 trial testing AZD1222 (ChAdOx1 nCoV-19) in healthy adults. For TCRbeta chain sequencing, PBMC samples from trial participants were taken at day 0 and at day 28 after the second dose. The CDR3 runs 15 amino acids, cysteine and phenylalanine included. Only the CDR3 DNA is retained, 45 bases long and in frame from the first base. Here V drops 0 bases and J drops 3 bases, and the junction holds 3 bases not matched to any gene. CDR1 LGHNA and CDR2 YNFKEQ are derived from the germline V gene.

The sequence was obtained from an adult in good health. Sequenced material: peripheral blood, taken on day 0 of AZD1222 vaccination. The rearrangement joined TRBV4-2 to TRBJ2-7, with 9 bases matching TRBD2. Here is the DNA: TGTGCCAGCAGCCAAGACGGCGGGAGGGTCTACGAGCAGTACTTC. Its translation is CASSQDGGRVYEQYF.